These T cell receptor beta chains were read from a single sample in a study of blood T cell repertoires in COVID-19. Here immunoSEQ multiplex PCR was the method, and the copy in TCRdb shows in-frame clones only, minus some. Altogether about 260,000 clones are present, 88% being singletons, with the ten largest covering less than 5%. The sequenced sample consisted of peripheral blood. The receptors were gathered from a man aged 55 to 70 who had recovered from COVID-19. The CDR3 runs from the conserved cysteine through the conserved F or W. A D gene is named only where the DNA matches it firmly. Only some rows state a clone size, as once, few, many or a class for expanded clones.

j_call d_call v_call clone_size cdr3_nt cdr3_aa
TRBJ2-7 NA TRBV9 NA TGTGCCAGCAGCGTAGGAGCGGAAGCCTACGAGCAGTACTTC CASSVGAEAYEQYF
TRBJ2-7 TRBD1 TRBV10-3 NA TGTGCCATCAGTGAGGTTGGGACAGACTCTGTCGAGCAGTACTTC CAISEVGTDSVEQYF
TRBJ2-2 NA TRBV7-8 NA TGTGCCAGCAGCTTAATCGGCAGGGGAGCCGGGGAGCTGTTTTTT CASSLIGRGAGELFF
TRBJ2-1 NA TRBV7-3 NA TGTGCCAGCAGCTGGGCCGGGACAACCTACAATGAGCAGTTCTTC CASSWAGTTYNEQFF
TRBJ2-3 NA TRBV7-9 NA TGTGCCAGCAGCAAAAAAGGTCTAGTAGGGGGGGCAGATACGCAGTATTTT CASSKKGLVGGADTQYF
TRBJ1-2 NA TRBV4-2 NA TGTGCCAGCAGTCCCCGGACTGTGGCAGGGGACGGCTACACCTTC CASSPRTVAGDGYTF
TRBJ1-1 NA TRBV27 NA TGTGCCAGAGGAGACACTGAAGCTTTCTTT CARGDTEAFF
TRBJ2-2 TRBD1 TRBV29-1 once TGCAGCGTCCACGGACAGGGGGATCGCGGGGAGCTGTTTTTT CSVHGQGDRGELFF
TRBJ1-1 NA TRBV5-1 NA TGCGCCAGCAGCTTGGGGACAGAGAAGAACACTGAAGCTTTCTTT CASSLGTEKNTEAFF
TRBJ1-6 TRBD1 TRBV5-6 few TGTGCCAGCAGCTCTATAAAACAGGGGGTAAATTTTTCACCCCTCCACTTT CASSSIKQGVNFSPLHF
TRBJ1-2 NA TRBV29-1 once TGCAGCGTTGAAGCCGGCAGGAACTATGGCTACACCTTC CSVEAGRNYGYTF
TRBJ1-4 NA TRBV3-1/TRBV3-2 NA TGTGCCAGCAGCCAAATGACGGACTCTTCTAATGAAAAACTGTTTTTT CASSQMTDSSNEKLFF
TRBJ1-2 TRBD1 TRBV3-1/TRBV3-2 NA TGTGCCAGCAGCCTTGGGACAGTTGAAGGCTACACCTTC CASSLGTVEGYTF
TRBJ2-7 NA TRBV7-2 NA TGTGCCAGCAGCTTCCACAGGGGGGGGGAGCAGTACTTC CASSFHRGGEQYF
TRBJ2-1 NA TRBV27 NA TGTGCCAGCAGTTTTTATTCCTACAATGAGCAGTTCTTC CASSFYSYNEQFF
TRBJ1-3 TRBD1 TRBV5-1 NA TGCGCCAGCAGCTATGATACAGGGGGAGGAAACACCATATATTTT CASSYDTGGGNTIYF
TRBJ1-5 NA TRBV12-2 NA TGTGCAAGTCGCTTACGTCCGGTTAATCAGCCCCAGCATTTT CASRLRPVNQPQHF
TRBJ1-2 NA TRBV3-1/TRBV3-2 NA TGTGCCAGCAGCCAAAATCGCAGGGTAGACTATGGCTACACCTTC CASSQNRRVDYGYTF
TRBJ2-3 TRBD2 TRBV5-1 NA TGCGCCAGCAGTTCTTTTCCTAGCGGGGGGTCTAGCACAGATACGCAGTATTTT CASSSFPSGGSSTDTQYF
TRBJ2-3 NA TRBV6-7 NA TGTGCCAGCAGTTACCGGGCAGGTAGCGGTCCTAGCACAGATACGCAGTATTTT CASSYRAGSGPSTDTQYF
TRBJ1-4 NA TRBV29-1 NA TGCAGCGTCCGAACGGGACTTGAAAAACTGTTTTTT CSVRTGLEKLFF
TRBJ2-3 NA TRBV9 NA TGTGCCAGCAGCGTCCGGTTGGTTTCTCGCACAGATACGCAGTATTTT CASSVRLVSRTDTQYF